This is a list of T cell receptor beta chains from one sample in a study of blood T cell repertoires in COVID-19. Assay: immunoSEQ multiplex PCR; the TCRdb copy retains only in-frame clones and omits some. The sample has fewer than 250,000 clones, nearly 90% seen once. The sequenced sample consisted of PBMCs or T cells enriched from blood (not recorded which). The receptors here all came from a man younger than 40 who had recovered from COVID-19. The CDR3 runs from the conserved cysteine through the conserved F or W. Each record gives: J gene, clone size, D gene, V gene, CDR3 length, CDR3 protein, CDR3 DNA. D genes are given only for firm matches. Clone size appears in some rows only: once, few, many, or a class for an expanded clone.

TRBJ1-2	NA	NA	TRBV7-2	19	CASSLVGVAGALFNYGYTF	TGTGCCAGCAGCTTAGTGGGGGTCGCGGGAGCCCTCTTTAACTATGGCTACACCTTC
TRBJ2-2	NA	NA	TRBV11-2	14	CASSADSNTGELFF	TGTGCCAGCAGCGCGGACTCGAACACCGGGGAGCTGTTTTTT
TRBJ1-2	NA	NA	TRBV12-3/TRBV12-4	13	CASSFDGNYGYTF	TGTGCCAGCAGCTTTGACGGGAACTATGGCTACACCTTC
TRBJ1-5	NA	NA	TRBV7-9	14	CASSLLPGSGPQHF	TGTGCCAGCAGCTTACTGCCCGGTAGCGGGCCCCAGCATTTT
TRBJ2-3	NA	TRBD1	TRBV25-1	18	CASSDWRQGPLTTDTQYF	TGTGCCAGCAGTGATTGGAGACAGGGCCCGCTCACTACAGATACGCAGTATTTT
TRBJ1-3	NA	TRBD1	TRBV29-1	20	CSGLRGRDREVGHSGNTIYF	TGCAGCGGACTAAGGGGTAGGGACAGGGAAGTAGGGCACTCTGGAAACACCATATATTTT
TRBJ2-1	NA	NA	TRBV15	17	CATSRDRSVGRLGQLFF	TGTGCCACCAGCAGAGATCGATCGGTTGGCCGGCTCGGACAGCTGTTCTTC
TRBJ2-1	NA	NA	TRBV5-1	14	CASSSRQGDNEQFF	TGCGCCAGCAGCTCCCGGCAGGGTGATAATGAGCAGTTCTTC
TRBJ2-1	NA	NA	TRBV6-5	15	CASSPRKWIDNEQFF	TGTGCCAGCAGTCCTAGGAAGTGGATCGACAATGAGCAGTTCTTC
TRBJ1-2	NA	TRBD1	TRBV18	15	CASSPSEARGDGYTF	TGTGCCAGCTCACCCTCCGAGGCCAGGGGGGATGGCTACACCTTC
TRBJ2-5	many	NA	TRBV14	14	CASCAQGRWETQYF	TGTGCCAGCTGTGCACAGGGCCGCTGGGAGACCCAGTACTTC
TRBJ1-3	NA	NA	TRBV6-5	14	CASSYSLAGDTIYF	TGTGCCAGCAGTTACTCCCTAGCGGGGGACACCATATATTTT
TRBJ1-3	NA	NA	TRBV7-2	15	CASSLGRSSGNTIYF	TGTGCCAGCAGCTTAGGGCGGTCCTCTGGAAACACCATATATTTT
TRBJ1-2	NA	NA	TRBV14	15	CASSHGDSHFYGYTF	TGTGCCAGCAGCCACGGAGACAGCCACTTCTATGGCTACACCTTC
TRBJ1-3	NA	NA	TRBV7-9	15	CASSLTGVSGNTIYF	TGTGCCAGCAGCCTGACAGGAGTTTCTGGAAACACCATATATTTT
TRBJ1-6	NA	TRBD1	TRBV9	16	CASSSQTGVPNSPLHF	TGTGCCAGCAGCTCCCAGACAGGGGTGCCTAATTCACCCCTCCACTTT
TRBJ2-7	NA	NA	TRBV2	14	CASSDRQNSYEQYF	TGTGCCAGCAGCGACAGACAGAACTCCTACGAGCAGTACTTC
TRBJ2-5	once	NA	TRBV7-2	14	CASSFSSEQETQYF	TGTGCCAGCAGCTTCTCTAGCGAACAAGAGACCCAGTACTTC
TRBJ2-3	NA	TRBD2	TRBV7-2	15	CASSQVRGFTDTQYF	TGTGCCAGCAGCCAGGTGCGGGGGTTCACAGATACGCAGTATTTT
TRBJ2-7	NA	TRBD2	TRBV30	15	CAWSVGGRASNEQYF	TGTGCCTGGAGTGTCGGCGGGAGGGCCAGTAACGAGCAGTACTTC
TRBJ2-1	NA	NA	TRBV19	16	CASSLIGALAYNEQFF	TGTGCCAGTAGTCTAATTGGGGCCCTAGCCTACAATGAGCAGTTCTTC
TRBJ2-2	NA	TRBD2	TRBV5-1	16	CASSPPRRGDAGELFF	TGCGCCAGCAGCCCCCCCCGCCGGGGGGACGCCGGGGAGCTGTTTTTT
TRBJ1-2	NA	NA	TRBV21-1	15	CASSNFGGINYGYTF	TGTGCCAGCAGCAATTTTGGGGGGATCAACTATGGCTACACCTTC
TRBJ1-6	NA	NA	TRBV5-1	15	CASSLEGRGDSPLHF	TGCGCCAGCAGCTTGGAAGGCAGGGGAGATTCACCCCTCCACTTT
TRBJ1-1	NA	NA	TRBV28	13	CASKGGGSTEAFF	TGTGCCAGCAAAGGTGGGGGGTCCACTGAAGCTTTCTTT
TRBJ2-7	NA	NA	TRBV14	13	CASSQQGTYEQYF	TGTGCCAGCAGCCAACAGGGCACCTACGAGCAGTACTTC
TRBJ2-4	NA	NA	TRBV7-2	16	CASSPLQGLAKNIQYF	TGTGCCAGCAGCCCGTTACAGGGATTAGCCAAAAACATTCAGTACTTC
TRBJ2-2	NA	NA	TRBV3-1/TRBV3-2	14	CASSLGQNTGELFF	TGTGCCAGCAGCCTGGGACAAAATACCGGGGAGCTGTTTTTT
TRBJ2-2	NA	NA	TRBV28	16	CASSLPGGPGTGELFF	TGTGCCAGCAGTCTGCCCGGAGGGCCGGGTACCGGGGAGCTGTTTTTT
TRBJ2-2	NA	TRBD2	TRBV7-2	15	CASSWVAGGTGELFF	TGTGCCAGCAGCTGGGTCGCGGGGGGCACCGGGGAGCTGTTTTTT
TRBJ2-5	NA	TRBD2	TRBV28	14	CASSSAGGWETQYF	TGTGCCAGCAGTTCGGCGGGAGGATGGGAGACCCAGTACTTC
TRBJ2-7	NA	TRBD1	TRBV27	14	CASWGQGRTYEQYF	TGTGCCAGCTGGGGACAGGGCCGCACCTACGAGCAGTACTTC
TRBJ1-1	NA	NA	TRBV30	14	CAWSGAGRNTEAFF	TGTGCCTGGAGTGGCGCGGGCAGGAACACTGAAGCTTTCTTT
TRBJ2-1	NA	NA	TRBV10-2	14	CASSTGFSYNEQFF	TGCGCCAGCAGTACAGGCTTCTCCTACAATGAGCAGTTCTTC
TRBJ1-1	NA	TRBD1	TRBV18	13	CASSRGQAWEAFF	TGTGCCAGCTCGCGAGGACAGGCATGGGAAGCTTTCTTT
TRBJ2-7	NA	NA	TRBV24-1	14	CASRGGALSYEQYF	TGTGCCAGCAGAGGGGGGGCCCTCTCCTACGAGCAGTACTTC
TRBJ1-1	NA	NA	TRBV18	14	CASSPGLVNTEAFF	TGTGCCAGCTCACCAGGACTTGTGAACACTGAAGCTTTCTTT
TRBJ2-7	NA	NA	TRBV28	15	CASSSGTLGPYEQYF	TGTGCCAGCAGCTCAGGGACTTTAGGACCGTACGAGCAGTACTTC
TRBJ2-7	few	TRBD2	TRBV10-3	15	CAISELVGRGGEQYF	TGTGCCATCAGTGAGTTGGTGGGACGGGGGGGCGAGCAGTACTTC
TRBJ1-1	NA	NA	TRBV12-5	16	CASADRPQGRGTEAFF	TGTGCTAGTGCCGACCGACCTCAGGGTAGGGGCACTGAAGCTTTCTTT
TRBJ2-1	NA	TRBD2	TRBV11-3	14	CASSTGTSVNEQFF	TGTGCCAGCAGTACCGGGACTAGCGTCAATGAGCAGTTCTTC
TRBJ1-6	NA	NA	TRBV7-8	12	CASSLTGLAPHF	TGTGCCAGCAGCTTAACGGGACTTGCTCCCCACTTT
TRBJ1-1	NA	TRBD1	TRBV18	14	CASSPQGQGTEAFF	TGTGCCAGCTCACCTCAGGGACAGGGGACTGAAGCTTTCTTT
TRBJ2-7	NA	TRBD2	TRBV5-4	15	CASSETGTRIYEQYF	TGTGCCAGCAGCGAGACCGGGACTAGGATCTACGAGCAGTACTTC
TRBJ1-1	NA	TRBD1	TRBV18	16	CASSRGTGGSVTEAFF	TGTGCCAGCTCACGAGGGACAGGGGGTTCGGTCACTGAAGCTTTCTTT
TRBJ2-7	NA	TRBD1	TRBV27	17	CASSQSPGQGLTYEQYF	TGTGCCAGCAGTCAAAGCCCGGGACAGGGTCTTACCTACGAGCAGTACTTC
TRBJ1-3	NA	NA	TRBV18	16	CASSPNGQGFGNTIYF	TGTGCCAGCTCACCAAACGGCCAGGGGTTCGGAAACACCATATATTTT
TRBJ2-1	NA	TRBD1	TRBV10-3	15	CAISEQGPGRNEQFF	TGTGCCATCAGTGAACAGGGGCCTGGGCGCAATGAGCAGTTCTTC
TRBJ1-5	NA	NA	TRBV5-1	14	CASSLGEGHQPQHF	TGCGCCAGCAGCTTGGGGGAGGGCCATCAGCCCCAGCATTTT
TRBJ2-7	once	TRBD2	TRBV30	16	CAWSVSRLASIYEQYF	TGTGCCTGGAGTGTTTCCAGACTAGCGAGTATCTACGAGCAGTACTTC
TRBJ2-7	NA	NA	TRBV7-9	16	CASSPPSGSTVREQYF	TGTGCCAGCAGCCCCCCTAGTGGTTCAACCGTACGCGAGCAGTACTTC
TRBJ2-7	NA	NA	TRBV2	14	CASSVQGSSYEQYF	TGTGCCAGCAGTGTACAGGGAAGCTCCTACGAGCAGTACTTC
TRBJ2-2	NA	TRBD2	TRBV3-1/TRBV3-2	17	CASSKLPSGRRAGELFF	TGTGCCAGCAGCAAGCTCCCTAGCGGGAGGAGGGCCGGGGAGCTGTTTTTT
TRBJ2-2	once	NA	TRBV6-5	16	CASSYLDVSNTGELFF	TGTGCCAGCAGTTACCTAGACGTCTCGAACACCGGGGAGCTGTTTTTT
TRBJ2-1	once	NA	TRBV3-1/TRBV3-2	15	CASSPSLRTKNEQFF	TGTGCCAGCAGCCCGAGTCTCCGGACTAAAAATGAGCAGTTCTTC
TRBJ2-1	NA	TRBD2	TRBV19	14	CASSTSGGTGEQFF	TGTGCCAGTAGTACCAGCGGGGGGACTGGTGAGCAGTTCTTC
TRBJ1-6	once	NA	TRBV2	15	CASRGSGTVNSPLHF	TGTGCCAGCAGAGGCTCCGGGACTGTGAATTCACCCCTCCACTTT
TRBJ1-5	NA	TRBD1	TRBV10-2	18	CASSEPTGTGEGNQPQHF	TGCGCCAGCAGTGAGCCAACCGGGACAGGGGAAGGCAATCAGCCCCAGCATTTT
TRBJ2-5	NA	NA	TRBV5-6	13	CASSPTGSETQYF	TGTGCCAGCAGCCCAACAGGGTCGGAGACCCAGTACTTC